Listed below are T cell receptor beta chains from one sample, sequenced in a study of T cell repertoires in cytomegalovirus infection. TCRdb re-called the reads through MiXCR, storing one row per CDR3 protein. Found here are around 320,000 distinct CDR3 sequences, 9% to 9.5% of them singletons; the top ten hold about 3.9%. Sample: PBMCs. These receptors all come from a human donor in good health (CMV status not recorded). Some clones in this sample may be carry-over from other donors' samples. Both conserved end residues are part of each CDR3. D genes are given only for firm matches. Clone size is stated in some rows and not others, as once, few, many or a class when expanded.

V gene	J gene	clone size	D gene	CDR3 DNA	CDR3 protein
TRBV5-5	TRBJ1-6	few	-	TGTGCCAGCAAAAGGGGGAGCTCCTATAATTCACCCCTCCACTTT	CASKRGSSYNSPLHF
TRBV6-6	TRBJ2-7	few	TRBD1	TGTGCAACGTCCGGGACAGGAGTATCCTACGAGCAGTACTTC	CATSGTGVSYEQYF
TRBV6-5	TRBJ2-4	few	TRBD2	TGTGCCAGCAGAGCACTGGGACTAGCGGGGGGGAAAAACATTCAGTACTTC	CASRALGLAGGKNIQYF
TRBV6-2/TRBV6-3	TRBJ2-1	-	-	TGTGCCAGCAGAAATATTGAGCAGTTCTTC	CASRNIEQFF
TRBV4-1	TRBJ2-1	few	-	TGCGCCAGCAGCCAAGAGGTGGGGGCCGGTTGGATTGGGAATGAGCAGTTCTTC	CASSQEVGAGWIGNEQFF
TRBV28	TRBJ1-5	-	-	TGTGCCAGCAGTTATGGGACCAGTCAGCCCCAGCATTTT	CASSYGTSQPQHF
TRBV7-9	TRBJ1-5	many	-	TGTGCCAGCAGCCCTGTGGGGGCAGGCCCCAATCAGCCCCAGCATTTT	CASSPVGAGPNQPQHF
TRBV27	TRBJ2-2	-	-	TGTGCCAGCAGCCAATGGGCCGGGGAGCTGTTTTTT	CASSQWAGELFF
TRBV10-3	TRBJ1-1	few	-	TGTGCCATCAGTGATAGGAGGAGCCCTGAAGCTTTCTTT	CAISDRRSPEAFF
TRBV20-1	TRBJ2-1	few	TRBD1	TGCAGTGCGAGGACAGGGGGGAAAATCAATGAGCAGTTCTTC	CSARTGGKINEQFF